This T cell receptor (beta chain) was found in a study of cytomegalovirus exposure and HLA in healthy donors. Worth noting for this clone: Antigen unknown.

The study's findings and limits: The classifier reportedly diagnosed cytomegalovirus status with high specificity and sensitivity. The study labeled 170 or so TCR beta chains cytomegalovirus-associated.

The donors were part of the validation cohort, which consisted of some 120 subjects and was separate from the first cohort of about 720 subjects. The data were produced by immunoSEQ multiplex PCR, yet TCRdb's version contains in-frame clones alone and is incomplete. Of about 160,000 clones listed, about nine tenths are singletons. The specimen was PBMCs. This TCR was recovered from a woman aged 25 to 39 in good health and CMV-seronegative.

CDR3 sequence (DNA): TGTGCCAGCAGACTAAGCGGGGCGAACACCGGGGAGCTGTTTTTT. This encodes CASRLSGANTGELFF. V is TRBV11-3 and J is TRBJ2-2; the match to TRBD2 covers 7 bases. CDR3 size: 15 residues. V dropped 6 bases and J dropped 0; count of bases not matched to a gene: 4. Germline V gene sequence: CDR1 SGHNT, CDR2 YENEEA.